The entry below gives a single T cell receptor beta chain sequence along with its context. Via MiXCR, TCRdb re-called the RT-PCR reads, giving one row per CDR3 protein. The table has more than 550,000 distinct CDR3 sequences, around 14% seen once; the top ten hold roughly 3.9%. Trimming pared 1 base from V and 5 bases from J, leaving 8 bases between. CDR1 is KGHDR and CDR2 is SFDVKD in the germline V gene. The CDR3 extends over 14 amino acids. V usage is TRBV24-1 and J usage is TRBJ1-5; no firm D call. The source of this sequence is a female donor in good health, serving as a healthy control. Sequencing was done on a sample of memory CD4+ T cells from blood. CDR3 sequence (DNA): TGTGCCACCAGTGATTTAGAGAGTGATCAGCCCCAGCATTTT. Translated, it gives CATSDLESDQPQHF.